Listed below are T cell receptor beta chains from one sample, sequenced in a study of blood T cell repertoires in COVID-19. This table comes from immunoSEQ multiplex PCR, and its TCRdb copy is limited to in-frame clones, with some not included. The sample carries fewer than 120,000 clones, approximately 65% recorded once. The sample consisted of peripheral blood. Every receptor here comes from a woman aged 60-75 years with acute or convalescent COVID-19. Each CDR3 is given with its conserved first and last residue. A D gene is named only where the DNA matches it firmly. Some rows mark clone size as missing; the rest say once, few, many or name a class of expanded clone.

abundance	d_gene	v_gene	j_gene	CDR3nt	CDR3aa
.	TRBD1	TRBV7-9	TRBJ1-4	TGTGCCAGCAGCTTAGGTGGGACAGCGAATGAAAAACTGTTTTTT	CASSLGGTANEKLFF
few	TRBD2	TRBV12-3/TRBV12-4	TRBJ2-1	TGTGCCACCGCGGGGGTCCATGAGCAGTTCTTC	CATAGVHEQFF
.	.	TRBV5-1	TRBJ1-2	TGCGCCAGCAGCTCCGTAGGGGGGGGATGGTATGGCTACACCTTC	CASSSVGGGWYGYTF
.	TRBD1	TRBV19	TRBJ2-1	TGTGCCAGTAGTATACGGGATGGACAGGGCCACAATGAGCAGTTCTTC	CASSIRDGQGHNEQFF
.	.	TRBV5-3	TRBJ2-7	TGTGCCAGAAGCCAAGGACAGCTCACAACCTACGAGCAGTACTTC	CARSQGQLTTYEQYF
.	TRBD1	TRBV6-2/TRBV6-3	TRBJ1-5	TGTGCCAGCAGTTACGGGCGGACAGGGTGGAATCAGCCCCAGCATTTT	CASSYGRTGWNQPQHF
.	.	TRBV11-2	TRBJ2-1	TGTGCCAGCAGCTCAAGACAGGATAGCTCCTACAATGAGCAGTTCTTC	CASSSRQDSSYNEQFF
.	TRBD1	TRBV15	TRBJ1-2	TGTGCCACCAGCAGAGTTGGGGGACAGGGCGTTAGCTACACCTTC	CATSRVGGQGVSYTF
once	TRBD2	TRBV9	TRBJ2-1	TGTGCCAGCAGCGTAGAAGCGGGGGGCTTTTACAATGAGCAGTTCTTC	CASSVEAGGFYNEQFF
.	TRBD1	TRBV11-3	TRBJ2-2	TGTGCCAGCACCCTGGACAGGGGGCCGACCGGGGAGCTGTTTTTT	CASTLDRGPTGELFF
.	.	TRBV10-3	TRBJ2-7	TGTGCCATCAGTGATCAGGCGTACTCCTACGAGCAGTACTTC	CAISDQAYSYEQYF
.	.	TRBV19	TRBJ1-6	TGTGCCAGTAGTATAAACAGGGAAACCGATAATTCACCCCTCCACTTT	CASSINRETDNSPLHF
.	.	TRBV7-2	TRBJ1-2	TGTGCCAGCAGCCCCTCTGGGGAGGGTAGCTATGGCTACACCTTC	CASSPSGEGSYGYTF
.	TRBD2	TRBV7-2	TRBJ2-5	TGTGCCAGCACCCTCGGGGAACTAGCGGGGGGACAAGAGACCCAGTACTTC	CASTLGELAGGQETQYF
once	.	TRBV28	TRBJ2-2	TGTGCCAGCAGTTTTTCCCCCTGGGGGCGGAACACCGGGGAGCTGTTTTTT	CASSFSPWGRNTGELFF
.	TRBD1	TRBV7-2	TRBJ1-2	TGTGCCAGCAGCTTAGTTGAGGGGGCGGACTATGGCTACACCTTC	CASSLVEGADYGYTF
few	.	TRBV7-9	TRBJ1-1	TGTGCCAGCAGCTTAGCCGGGTGGACTGAAGCTTTCTTT	CASSLAGWTEAFF
.	.	TRBV5-1	TRBJ1-2	TGCGCCAGCAGCCCTGGGACATCCGGCAGGGACTATGGCTACACCTTC	CASSPGTSGRDYGYTF
.	.	TRBV27	TRBJ1-6	TGTGCCAGCAGTCCGACAACTTTAGGCTATAATTCACCCCTCCACTTT	CASSPTTLGYNSPLHF
.	.	TRBV24-1	TRBJ2-2	TGTGCCACCAGTGATTTCAGGGTGGAAACCGGGGAGCTGTTTTTT	CATSDFRVETGELFF
.	TRBD1	TRBV28	TRBJ1-2	TGTGCCAGCAGTATCCTACAGGGGCCAGGGGGTGGCTACACCTTC	CASSILQGPGGGYTF
.	.	TRBV28	TRBJ1-4	TGTGCCAGCACACCCGGGGTGTCAACTAATGAAAAACTGTTTTTT	CASTPGVSTNEKLFF
.	.	TRBV2	TRBJ2-3	TGTGCCAGCACTATAGCAGATACGCAGTATTTT	CASTIADTQYF
.	.	TRBV11-2	TRBJ2-7	TGTGCCAGCAGCCTAAGAGCACCGCCGTACGAGCAGTACTTC	CASSLRAPPYEQYF
.	.	TRBV7-2	TRBJ1-3	TGTGCCAGCAGCTCCCAGGGTGCTACTGGAAACACCATATATTTT	CASSSQGATGNTIYF
few	.	TRBV5-6	TRBJ2-7	TGTGCCAGCAGCCCGATAGGCGGCAATTACGAGCAGTACTTC	CASSPIGGNYEQYF
.	TRBD1	TRBV5-6	TRBJ2-7	TGTGCCAGCGGCGAACAGGGACAGCAGCAAACCTACGAGCAGTACTTC	CASGEQGQQQTYEQYF
.	.	TRBV7-6	TRBJ1-1	TGTGCCAGCAGCGCCCGGGCGGGAATGAACACTGAAGCTTTCTTT	CASSARAGMNTEAFF
.	TRBD1	TRBV5-1	TRBJ2-3	TGCGCCAGCAGCGGCGGGACAGGCTTTAGCACAGATACGCAGTATTTT	CASSGGTGFSTDTQYF
.	.	TRBV5-5	TRBJ1-1	TGTGCCAGCAGTTCGATCGGAGTGAGCACTGAAGCTTTCTTT	CASSSIGVSTEAFF
.	TRBD1	TRBV28	TRBJ1-1	TGTGCCAGCTCGACCTCGGGGACAGGGGCCCGTGAAGCTTTCTTT	CASSTSGTGAREAFF
.	TRBD1	TRBV4-2	TRBJ1-2	TGTGCCAGCAGCCAACTCGGGTCAAACAGGGGCCCTACAAGGGACTATGGCTACACCTTC	CASSQLGSNRGPTRDYGYTF
.	TRBD1	TRBV27	TRBJ1-2	TGTGCCAGCAGTCCTACTCCACAGGGGTCCGTGAGCGGCTACACCTTC	CASSPTPQGSVSGYTF
.	.	TRBV4-1	TRBJ1-5	TGCGCCAGCAGCCAAGGTCCAGGGGGCAATCAGCCCCAGCATTTT	CASSQGPGGNQPQHF
.	TRBD1	TRBV2	TRBJ2-3	TGTGCCAGCAGGGCAGGGGGCGCAGATACGCAGTATTTT	CASRAGGADTQYF
.	.	TRBV5-6	TRBJ1-2	TGTGCCAGCAGCTCCAAGACCGGGATAGCTCACGACTATGGCTACACCTTC	CASSSKTGIAHDYGYTF
.	.	TRBV5-6	TRBJ2-1	TGTGCCAGCAGCCTTTTGAGCTTACAGTACTCCTACAATGAGCAGTTCTTC	CASSLLSLQYSYNEQFF
once	TRBD2	TRBV27	TRBJ2-7	TGTGCCAGGACCTACGAGACTAGCGGGGGGTTGGGATACGAGCAGTACTTC	CARTYETSGGLGYEQYF